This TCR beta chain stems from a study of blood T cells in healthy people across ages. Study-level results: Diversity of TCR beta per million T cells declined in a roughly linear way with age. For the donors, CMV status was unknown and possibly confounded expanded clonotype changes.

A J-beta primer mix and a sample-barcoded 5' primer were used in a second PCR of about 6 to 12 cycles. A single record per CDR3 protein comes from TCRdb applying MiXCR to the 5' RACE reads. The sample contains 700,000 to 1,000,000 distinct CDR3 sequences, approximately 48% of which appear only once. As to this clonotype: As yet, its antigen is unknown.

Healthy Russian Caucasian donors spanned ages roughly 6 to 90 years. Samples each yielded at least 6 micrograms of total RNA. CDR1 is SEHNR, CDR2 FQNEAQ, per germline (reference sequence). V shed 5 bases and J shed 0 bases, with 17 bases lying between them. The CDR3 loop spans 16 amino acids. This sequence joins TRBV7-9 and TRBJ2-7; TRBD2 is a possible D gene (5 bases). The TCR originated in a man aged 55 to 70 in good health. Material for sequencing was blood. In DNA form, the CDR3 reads TGTGCCAGCAGCGACCCTGGCGGGTTGGGCTCCTACGAGCAGTACTTC. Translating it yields CASSDPGGLGSYEQYF.